These T cell receptor beta chains were read from a single sample in a study of cytomegalovirus exposure and HLA in healthy donors. Method: immunoSEQ multiplex PCR; TCRdb's copy keeps in-frame clones and lacks some. This sample has 99,000 or so clones, with about 88% found just once. Sequences were obtained from PBMCs. These receptors were collected from a woman between 18 and 29 years old in good health and CMV-seropositive. Each CDR3 is given with its conserved first and last residue. The order of the fields is J gene, clone size, D gene, V gene, CDR3 DNA, CDR3 protein. A D gene is named only where the DNA matches it firmly. Size is omitted from some rows. Given values are once, few, many or a class for expanded clones.

j_call: TRBJ1-6
clone_size: few
d_call: -
v_call: TRBV10-2
cdr3_nt: TGCGCCAGCAGTGAAGTAAGGAGGGACTCACCCCTCCACTTT
cdr3_aa: CASSEVRRDSPLHF

j_call: TRBJ2-2
clone_size: -
d_call: TRBD1
v_call: TRBV14
cdr3_nt: TGTGCCAGCGCCGAGACAGGGGGCCAGACCGGGGAGCTGTTTTTT
cdr3_aa: CASAETGGQTGELFF

j_call: TRBJ2-3
clone_size: once
d_call: TRBD2
v_call: TRBV28
cdr3_nt: TGTGCCAGCAGTAAGCCCGGGACTAGCGGGAGCGCCATCCGCACAGATACGCAGTATTTT
cdr3_aa: CASSKPGTSGSAIRTDTQYF

j_call: TRBJ1-5
clone_size: -
d_call: TRBD1
v_call: TRBV6-5
cdr3_nt: TGTGCCAGCAGGAGCTCAGGGGGAGGCAATCAGCCCCAGCATTTT
cdr3_aa: CASRSSGGGNQPQHF

j_call: TRBJ1-4
clone_size: -
d_call: TRBD1
v_call: TRBV5-1
cdr3_nt: TGCGCCAGCAGCACGGGACAGGGTCTAGAGGAAAAACTGTTTTTT
cdr3_aa: CASSTGQGLEEKLFF

j_call: TRBJ2-7
clone_size: -
d_call: -
v_call: TRBV28
cdr3_nt: TGTGCCAGCACCTCCCCCTCAGGGCAGGGACATAGGGAGCAGTACTTC
cdr3_aa: CASTSPSGQGHREQYF

j_call: TRBJ2-3
clone_size: -
d_call: TRBD2
v_call: TRBV5-8
cdr3_nt: TGTGCCAGCAGCCTAGGCGCGTCCGGGGGGGATACGCAGTATTTT
cdr3_aa: CASSLGASGGDTQYF

j_call: TRBJ2-3
clone_size: -
d_call: TRBD2
v_call: TRBV27
cdr3_nt: TGTGCCAGCAGTATACTAGCGGGAGGTTGGACAGATACGCAGTATTTT
cdr3_aa: CASSILAGGWTDTQYF

j_call: TRBJ2-7
clone_size: -
d_call: TRBD2
v_call: TRBV5-1
cdr3_nt: TGCGCCAGCAGCTTGTCCGGGACTAATTACGAGCAGTACTTC
cdr3_aa: CASSLSGTNYEQYF

j_call: TRBJ2-7
clone_size: -
d_call: -
v_call: TRBV29-1
cdr3_nt: TGCAGCGTTTCTAACACAGGGTTCGGCGAGCAGTACTTC
cdr3_aa: CSVSNTGFGEQYF

j_call: TRBJ2-1
clone_size: few
d_call: TRBD2
v_call: TRBV29-1
cdr3_nt: TGCAGCGTTCAAACTAGCGGGAGGGCCGATGAGCAGTTCTTC
cdr3_aa: CSVQTSGRADEQFF

j_call: TRBJ1-6
clone_size: once
d_call: -
v_call: TRBV27
cdr3_nt: TGTGCCAGCAGTAACGAGGATAATTCACCCCTCCACTTT
cdr3_aa: CASSNEDNSPLHF

j_call: TRBJ1-1
clone_size: -
d_call: -
v_call: TRBV29-1
cdr3_nt: TGCAGCGTCTCAGCGGGTAGGGGCACTGAAGCTTTCTTT
cdr3_aa: CSVSAGRGTEAFF

j_call: TRBJ1-2
clone_size: -
d_call: -
v_call: TRBV4-2
cdr3_nt: TGTGCCAGCAGCCAAGAAATCAACGTACAGTATGGCTACACCTTC
cdr3_aa: CASSQEINVQYGYTF

j_call: TRBJ1-6
clone_size: -
d_call: TRBD1
v_call: TRBV27
cdr3_nt: TGTGCCAGCAGTTTATCCCCAGGGGGTCATTCACCCCTCCACTTT
cdr3_aa: CASSLSPGGHSPLHF

j_call: TRBJ2-7
clone_size: few
d_call: TRBD1
v_call: TRBV12-5
cdr3_nt: TGTGCTAGTGGTTTGATCCCTTCCCGGGACAGAGCGAGCGAGCAGTACTTC
cdr3_aa: CASGLIPSRDRASEQYF

j_call: TRBJ2-7
clone_size: -
d_call: TRBD2
v_call: TRBV7-2
cdr3_nt: TGTGCCAGCAGCCCCTCGGGGGGAAGCGGGCAAATTTACGAGCAGTACTTC
cdr3_aa: CASSPSGGSGQIYEQYF

j_call: TRBJ2-7
clone_size: -
d_call: -
v_call: TRBV12-5
cdr3_nt: TGTGCTAGTGGGTATACAGGGATCCACGAGCAGTACTTC
cdr3_aa: CASGYTGIHEQYF

j_call: TRBJ2-5
clone_size: -
d_call: TRBD2
v_call: TRBV7-9
cdr3_nt: TGTGCCAGCAGCTTAATGCTAGCGGGAGTGGGGGAGACCCAGTACTTC
cdr3_aa: CASSLMLAGVGETQYF

j_call: TRBJ2-5
clone_size: -
d_call: -
v_call: TRBV25-1
cdr3_nt: TGTGCCAGCAGTGAACAGGTGAAAGAGACCCAGTACTTC
cdr3_aa: CASSEQVKETQYF

j_call: TRBJ2-5
clone_size: -
d_call: TRBD1
v_call: TRBV5-1
cdr3_nt: TGCGCCAGCAGCGATACAGGGGGATCAGAGACCCAGTACTTC
cdr3_aa: CASSDTGGSETQYF

j_call: TRBJ2-4
clone_size: -
d_call: TRBD1
v_call: TRBV14
cdr3_nt: TGTGCCAGCAGCCAACCTGGGACAGCCATTCAGTACTTC
cdr3_aa: CASSQPGTAIQYF

j_call: TRBJ2-3
clone_size: -
d_call: TRBD2
v_call: TRBV27
cdr3_nt: TGTGCCAGCCTTAAGCTAGCGGGGGATCTCACAGATACGCAGTATTTT
cdr3_aa: CASLKLAGDLTDTQYF

j_call: TRBJ1-1
clone_size: few
d_call: -
v_call: TRBV14
cdr3_nt: TGTGCCAGCAGCCGGGGACTGAGGGTCACTGAAGCTTTCTTT
cdr3_aa: CASSRGLRVTEAFF

j_call: TRBJ1-1
clone_size: -
d_call: -
v_call: TRBV27
cdr3_nt: TGTGCCAGCAGTTTAGTCAGGGAAACTGAAGCTTTCTTT
cdr3_aa: CASSLVRETEAFF

j_call: TRBJ1-2
clone_size: few
d_call: -
v_call: TRBV6-1
cdr3_nt: TGTGCCAGCAGTGTTGAACAGTTCTATGGCTACACCTTC
cdr3_aa: CASSVEQFYGYTF

j_call: TRBJ1-5
clone_size: once
d_call: TRBD1
v_call: TRBV19
cdr3_nt: TGTGCCAGTAGTAGTCCCCACAGGGGATGGCGCAATCAGCCCCAGCATTTT
cdr3_aa: CASSSPHRGWRNQPQHF

j_call: TRBJ2-2
clone_size: -
d_call: -
v_call: TRBV4-2
cdr3_nt: TGTGCCAGCAGCCAAGAGGGGAGCAGGATCACCGGGGAGCTGTTTTTT
cdr3_aa: CASSQEGSRITGELFF

j_call: TRBJ2-1
clone_size: -
d_call: TRBD2
v_call: TRBV5-1
cdr3_nt: TGCGCCAGCAGCCCAGTAGCGGGGGGTCTAAATGAGCAGTTCTTC
cdr3_aa: CASSPVAGGLNEQFF

j_call: TRBJ2-3
clone_size: once
d_call: -
v_call: TRBV7-8
cdr3_nt: TGTGCCAGCAGCCCTAGGTTAGCGGAGACAGATACGCAGTATTTT
cdr3_aa: CASSPRLAETDTQYF

j_call: TRBJ2-5
clone_size: -
d_call: -
v_call: TRBV30
cdr3_nt: TGTGCCTGGAGTTCAACATACAGGCAGTACTTC
cdr3_aa: CAWSSTYRQYF

j_call: TRBJ1-1
clone_size: once
d_call: -
v_call: TRBV29-1
cdr3_nt: TGCAGCGTTCGGGGGAGTCCCAAGTCTGAAGCTTTCTTT
cdr3_aa: CSVRGSPKSEAFF

j_call: TRBJ1-4
clone_size: -
d_call: -
v_call: TRBV11-3
cdr3_nt: TGTGCCAGCAGCCATGGGAGGGGTCGGAATGAAAAACTGTTTTTT
cdr3_aa: CASSHGRGRNEKLFF

j_call: TRBJ2-7
clone_size: -
d_call: TRBD1
v_call: TRBV6-1
cdr3_nt: TGTGCCTCCTTCCGGGACAGGAACTACGAGCAGTACTTC
cdr3_aa: CASFRDRNYEQYF

j_call: TRBJ1-6
clone_size: -
d_call: -
v_call: TRBV6-5
cdr3_nt: TGTGCCAGCCGTTGGCAGGGGAATAATTCACCCCTCCACTTT
cdr3_aa: CASRWQGNNSPLHF

j_call: TRBJ2-7
clone_size: few
d_call: TRBD1
v_call: TRBV9
cdr3_nt: TGTGCCAGCAGCGGACAGGGATTCGAGCAGTACTTC
cdr3_aa: CASSGQGFEQYF

j_call: TRBJ1-2
clone_size: once
d_call: TRBD1
v_call: TRBV4-1
cdr3_nt: TGCGCCAGCAGCCAGACAGGGGCGGTACAAGGCTACACCTTC
cdr3_aa: CASSQTGAVQGYTF

j_call: TRBJ1-1
clone_size: -
d_call: -
v_call: TRBV4-2
cdr3_nt: TGTGCCAGCAGCCAAGACTGGGGAGGGGGCACTGAAGCTTTCTTT
cdr3_aa: CASSQDWGGGTEAFF

j_call: TRBJ2-5
clone_size: -
d_call: -
v_call: TRBV18
cdr3_nt: TGTGCCAGCTCACCGCAGGTCCAAGAGACCCAGTACTTC
cdr3_aa: CASSPQVQETQYF

j_call: TRBJ1-4
clone_size: -
d_call: -
v_call: TRBV5-1
cdr3_nt: TGCGCCAGCAGCTTAACTGTGAAAGATGAAAAACTGTTTTTT
cdr3_aa: CASSLTVKDEKLFF

j_call: TRBJ1-3
clone_size: once
d_call: -
v_call: TRBV19
cdr3_nt: TGTGCCAGCGGACAGCACTCTGGAAACACCATATATTTT
cdr3_aa: CASGQHSGNTIYF

j_call: TRBJ2-7
clone_size: -
d_call: TRBD1
v_call: TRBV10-3
cdr3_nt: TGTGCCATCAGTGAGGGGGGCCGAGGGACAGGGGCCTACGAGCAGTACTTC
cdr3_aa: CAISEGGRGTGAYEQYF

j_call: TRBJ1-1
clone_size: few
d_call: TRBD1
v_call: TRBV10-2
cdr3_nt: TGCGCCAGCGGGACAGGGGGAGGGACTGAAGCTTTCTTT
cdr3_aa: CASGTGGGTEAFF

j_call: TRBJ1-4
clone_size: once
d_call: -
v_call: TRBV5-1
cdr3_nt: TGCGCCAGCAGCTTGTCCGCGCATGAAAAACTGTTTTTT
cdr3_aa: CASSLSAHEKLFF

j_call: TRBJ2-5
clone_size: -
d_call: -
v_call: TRBV19
cdr3_nt: TGTGCCAGTAGTACAGGGTACCAAGAGACCCAGTACTTC
cdr3_aa: CASSTGYQETQYF

j_call: TRBJ1-1
clone_size: once
d_call: -
v_call: TRBV29-1
cdr3_nt: TGCAGCGTTCACAGGGACGGCACTGAAGCTTTCTTT
cdr3_aa: CSVHRDGTEAFF

j_call: TRBJ1-1
clone_size: -
d_call: -
v_call: TRBV6-1
cdr3_nt: TGTGCCAGCAGTGAGGGGCAGGGATATACTGAAGCTTTCTTT
cdr3_aa: CASSEGQGYTEAFF

j_call: TRBJ2-5
clone_size: -
d_call: TRBD2
v_call: TRBV2
cdr3_nt: TGTGCCAGCAGTGTGATCGGGACTAGCGGGGGTGAGACCCAGTACTTC
cdr3_aa: CASSVIGTSGGETQYF

j_call: TRBJ2-5
clone_size: -
d_call: -
v_call: TRBV5-1
cdr3_nt: TGCGCCAGCCAGCTTGGGTCAGGGACACAAGAGACCCAGTACTTC
cdr3_aa: CASQLGSGTQETQYF

j_call: TRBJ2-3
clone_size: -
d_call: -
v_call: TRBV2
cdr3_nt: TGTGCCACCACAGTCCAGGGAATCACAGATACGCAGTATTTT
cdr3_aa: CATTVQGITDTQYF

j_call: TRBJ2-1
clone_size: -
d_call: TRBD2
v_call: TRBV28
cdr3_nt: TGTGCCAGCAGTTTATTGGGAGGGCCTAACAATGAGCAGTTCTTC
cdr3_aa: CASSLLGGPNNEQFF

j_call: TRBJ1-2
clone_size: -
d_call: TRBD1
v_call: TRBV6-1
cdr3_nt: TGTGCCAGCAGTGAAACAGGGGGCGACTATGGCTACACCTTC
cdr3_aa: CASSETGGDYGYTF

j_call: TRBJ2-7
clone_size: -
d_call: TRBD2
v_call: TRBV19
cdr3_nt: TGTGCCAGCGGAATGGCGGGAGTGAACTACGAGCAGTACTTC
cdr3_aa: CASGMAGVNYEQYF

j_call: TRBJ1-2
clone_size: once
d_call: -
v_call: TRBV6-5
cdr3_nt: TGTGCCAGCAGTTCTAGACAGGCACTTCATGGCTACACCTTC
cdr3_aa: CASSSRQALHGYTF

j_call: TRBJ1-4
clone_size: -
d_call: -
v_call: TRBV25-1
cdr3_nt: TGTGCCAGCAGTGAGTCCGGGACAAAGGGGGAAAAACTGTTTTTT
cdr3_aa: CASSESGTKGEKLFF

j_call: TRBJ1-1
clone_size: -
d_call: TRBD1
v_call: TRBV25-1
cdr3_nt: TGTGCCAGCAGTGAATTGGGGACAGGGCCGAACACTGAAGCTTTCTTT
cdr3_aa: CASSELGTGPNTEAFF

j_call: TRBJ2-7
clone_size: -
d_call: -
v_call: TRBV30
cdr3_nt: TGTGCCTGGAGCACTAGTCTTATCGAGCAGTACTTC
cdr3_aa: CAWSTSLIEQYF

j_call: TRBJ1-3
clone_size: -
d_call: TRBD1
v_call: TRBV7-8
cdr3_nt: TGTGCCAGCAGCTCGACAGGGGGCGTCGGAAACACCATATATTTT
cdr3_aa: CASSSTGGVGNTIYF

j_call: TRBJ2-2
clone_size: -
d_call: TRBD2
v_call: TRBV4-1
cdr3_nt: TGCGCCAGCAGCCAAGATTCGAGCGGGGGGGCTTCTCACGGGGAGCTGTTTTTT
cdr3_aa: CASSQDSSGGASHGELFF

j_call: TRBJ2-1
clone_size: -
d_call: TRBD2
v_call: TRBV28
cdr3_nt: TGTGCCAGCACCAAACCCCTCGGCACTAGCGGAAACAATGAGCAGTTCTTC
cdr3_aa: CASTKPLGTSGNNEQFF